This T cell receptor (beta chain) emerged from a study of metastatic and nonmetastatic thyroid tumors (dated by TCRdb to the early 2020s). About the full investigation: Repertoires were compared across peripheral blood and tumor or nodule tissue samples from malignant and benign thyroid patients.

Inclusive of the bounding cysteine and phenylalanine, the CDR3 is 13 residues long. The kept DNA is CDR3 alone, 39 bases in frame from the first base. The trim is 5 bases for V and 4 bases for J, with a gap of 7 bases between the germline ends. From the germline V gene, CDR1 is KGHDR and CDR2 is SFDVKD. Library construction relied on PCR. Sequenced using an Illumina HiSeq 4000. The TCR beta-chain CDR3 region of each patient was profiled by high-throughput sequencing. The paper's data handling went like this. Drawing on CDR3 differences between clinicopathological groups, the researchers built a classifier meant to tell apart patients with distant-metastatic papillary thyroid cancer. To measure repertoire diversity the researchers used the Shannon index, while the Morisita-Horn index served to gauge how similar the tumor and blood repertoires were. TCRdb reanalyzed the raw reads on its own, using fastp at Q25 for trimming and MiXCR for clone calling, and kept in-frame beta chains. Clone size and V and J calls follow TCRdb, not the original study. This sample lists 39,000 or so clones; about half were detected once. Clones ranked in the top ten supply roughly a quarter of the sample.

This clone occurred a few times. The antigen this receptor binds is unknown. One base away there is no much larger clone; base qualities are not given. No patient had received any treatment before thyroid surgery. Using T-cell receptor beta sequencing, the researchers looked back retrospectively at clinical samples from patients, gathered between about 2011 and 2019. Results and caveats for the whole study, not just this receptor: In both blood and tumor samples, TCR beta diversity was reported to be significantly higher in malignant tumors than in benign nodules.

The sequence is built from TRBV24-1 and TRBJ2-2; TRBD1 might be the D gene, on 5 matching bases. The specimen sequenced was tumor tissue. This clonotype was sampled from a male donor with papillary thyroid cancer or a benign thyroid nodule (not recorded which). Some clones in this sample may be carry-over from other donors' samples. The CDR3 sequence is CATSATVTGELFF. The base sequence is TGTGCCACCAGTGCGACAGTCACCGGGGAGCTGTTTTTT.